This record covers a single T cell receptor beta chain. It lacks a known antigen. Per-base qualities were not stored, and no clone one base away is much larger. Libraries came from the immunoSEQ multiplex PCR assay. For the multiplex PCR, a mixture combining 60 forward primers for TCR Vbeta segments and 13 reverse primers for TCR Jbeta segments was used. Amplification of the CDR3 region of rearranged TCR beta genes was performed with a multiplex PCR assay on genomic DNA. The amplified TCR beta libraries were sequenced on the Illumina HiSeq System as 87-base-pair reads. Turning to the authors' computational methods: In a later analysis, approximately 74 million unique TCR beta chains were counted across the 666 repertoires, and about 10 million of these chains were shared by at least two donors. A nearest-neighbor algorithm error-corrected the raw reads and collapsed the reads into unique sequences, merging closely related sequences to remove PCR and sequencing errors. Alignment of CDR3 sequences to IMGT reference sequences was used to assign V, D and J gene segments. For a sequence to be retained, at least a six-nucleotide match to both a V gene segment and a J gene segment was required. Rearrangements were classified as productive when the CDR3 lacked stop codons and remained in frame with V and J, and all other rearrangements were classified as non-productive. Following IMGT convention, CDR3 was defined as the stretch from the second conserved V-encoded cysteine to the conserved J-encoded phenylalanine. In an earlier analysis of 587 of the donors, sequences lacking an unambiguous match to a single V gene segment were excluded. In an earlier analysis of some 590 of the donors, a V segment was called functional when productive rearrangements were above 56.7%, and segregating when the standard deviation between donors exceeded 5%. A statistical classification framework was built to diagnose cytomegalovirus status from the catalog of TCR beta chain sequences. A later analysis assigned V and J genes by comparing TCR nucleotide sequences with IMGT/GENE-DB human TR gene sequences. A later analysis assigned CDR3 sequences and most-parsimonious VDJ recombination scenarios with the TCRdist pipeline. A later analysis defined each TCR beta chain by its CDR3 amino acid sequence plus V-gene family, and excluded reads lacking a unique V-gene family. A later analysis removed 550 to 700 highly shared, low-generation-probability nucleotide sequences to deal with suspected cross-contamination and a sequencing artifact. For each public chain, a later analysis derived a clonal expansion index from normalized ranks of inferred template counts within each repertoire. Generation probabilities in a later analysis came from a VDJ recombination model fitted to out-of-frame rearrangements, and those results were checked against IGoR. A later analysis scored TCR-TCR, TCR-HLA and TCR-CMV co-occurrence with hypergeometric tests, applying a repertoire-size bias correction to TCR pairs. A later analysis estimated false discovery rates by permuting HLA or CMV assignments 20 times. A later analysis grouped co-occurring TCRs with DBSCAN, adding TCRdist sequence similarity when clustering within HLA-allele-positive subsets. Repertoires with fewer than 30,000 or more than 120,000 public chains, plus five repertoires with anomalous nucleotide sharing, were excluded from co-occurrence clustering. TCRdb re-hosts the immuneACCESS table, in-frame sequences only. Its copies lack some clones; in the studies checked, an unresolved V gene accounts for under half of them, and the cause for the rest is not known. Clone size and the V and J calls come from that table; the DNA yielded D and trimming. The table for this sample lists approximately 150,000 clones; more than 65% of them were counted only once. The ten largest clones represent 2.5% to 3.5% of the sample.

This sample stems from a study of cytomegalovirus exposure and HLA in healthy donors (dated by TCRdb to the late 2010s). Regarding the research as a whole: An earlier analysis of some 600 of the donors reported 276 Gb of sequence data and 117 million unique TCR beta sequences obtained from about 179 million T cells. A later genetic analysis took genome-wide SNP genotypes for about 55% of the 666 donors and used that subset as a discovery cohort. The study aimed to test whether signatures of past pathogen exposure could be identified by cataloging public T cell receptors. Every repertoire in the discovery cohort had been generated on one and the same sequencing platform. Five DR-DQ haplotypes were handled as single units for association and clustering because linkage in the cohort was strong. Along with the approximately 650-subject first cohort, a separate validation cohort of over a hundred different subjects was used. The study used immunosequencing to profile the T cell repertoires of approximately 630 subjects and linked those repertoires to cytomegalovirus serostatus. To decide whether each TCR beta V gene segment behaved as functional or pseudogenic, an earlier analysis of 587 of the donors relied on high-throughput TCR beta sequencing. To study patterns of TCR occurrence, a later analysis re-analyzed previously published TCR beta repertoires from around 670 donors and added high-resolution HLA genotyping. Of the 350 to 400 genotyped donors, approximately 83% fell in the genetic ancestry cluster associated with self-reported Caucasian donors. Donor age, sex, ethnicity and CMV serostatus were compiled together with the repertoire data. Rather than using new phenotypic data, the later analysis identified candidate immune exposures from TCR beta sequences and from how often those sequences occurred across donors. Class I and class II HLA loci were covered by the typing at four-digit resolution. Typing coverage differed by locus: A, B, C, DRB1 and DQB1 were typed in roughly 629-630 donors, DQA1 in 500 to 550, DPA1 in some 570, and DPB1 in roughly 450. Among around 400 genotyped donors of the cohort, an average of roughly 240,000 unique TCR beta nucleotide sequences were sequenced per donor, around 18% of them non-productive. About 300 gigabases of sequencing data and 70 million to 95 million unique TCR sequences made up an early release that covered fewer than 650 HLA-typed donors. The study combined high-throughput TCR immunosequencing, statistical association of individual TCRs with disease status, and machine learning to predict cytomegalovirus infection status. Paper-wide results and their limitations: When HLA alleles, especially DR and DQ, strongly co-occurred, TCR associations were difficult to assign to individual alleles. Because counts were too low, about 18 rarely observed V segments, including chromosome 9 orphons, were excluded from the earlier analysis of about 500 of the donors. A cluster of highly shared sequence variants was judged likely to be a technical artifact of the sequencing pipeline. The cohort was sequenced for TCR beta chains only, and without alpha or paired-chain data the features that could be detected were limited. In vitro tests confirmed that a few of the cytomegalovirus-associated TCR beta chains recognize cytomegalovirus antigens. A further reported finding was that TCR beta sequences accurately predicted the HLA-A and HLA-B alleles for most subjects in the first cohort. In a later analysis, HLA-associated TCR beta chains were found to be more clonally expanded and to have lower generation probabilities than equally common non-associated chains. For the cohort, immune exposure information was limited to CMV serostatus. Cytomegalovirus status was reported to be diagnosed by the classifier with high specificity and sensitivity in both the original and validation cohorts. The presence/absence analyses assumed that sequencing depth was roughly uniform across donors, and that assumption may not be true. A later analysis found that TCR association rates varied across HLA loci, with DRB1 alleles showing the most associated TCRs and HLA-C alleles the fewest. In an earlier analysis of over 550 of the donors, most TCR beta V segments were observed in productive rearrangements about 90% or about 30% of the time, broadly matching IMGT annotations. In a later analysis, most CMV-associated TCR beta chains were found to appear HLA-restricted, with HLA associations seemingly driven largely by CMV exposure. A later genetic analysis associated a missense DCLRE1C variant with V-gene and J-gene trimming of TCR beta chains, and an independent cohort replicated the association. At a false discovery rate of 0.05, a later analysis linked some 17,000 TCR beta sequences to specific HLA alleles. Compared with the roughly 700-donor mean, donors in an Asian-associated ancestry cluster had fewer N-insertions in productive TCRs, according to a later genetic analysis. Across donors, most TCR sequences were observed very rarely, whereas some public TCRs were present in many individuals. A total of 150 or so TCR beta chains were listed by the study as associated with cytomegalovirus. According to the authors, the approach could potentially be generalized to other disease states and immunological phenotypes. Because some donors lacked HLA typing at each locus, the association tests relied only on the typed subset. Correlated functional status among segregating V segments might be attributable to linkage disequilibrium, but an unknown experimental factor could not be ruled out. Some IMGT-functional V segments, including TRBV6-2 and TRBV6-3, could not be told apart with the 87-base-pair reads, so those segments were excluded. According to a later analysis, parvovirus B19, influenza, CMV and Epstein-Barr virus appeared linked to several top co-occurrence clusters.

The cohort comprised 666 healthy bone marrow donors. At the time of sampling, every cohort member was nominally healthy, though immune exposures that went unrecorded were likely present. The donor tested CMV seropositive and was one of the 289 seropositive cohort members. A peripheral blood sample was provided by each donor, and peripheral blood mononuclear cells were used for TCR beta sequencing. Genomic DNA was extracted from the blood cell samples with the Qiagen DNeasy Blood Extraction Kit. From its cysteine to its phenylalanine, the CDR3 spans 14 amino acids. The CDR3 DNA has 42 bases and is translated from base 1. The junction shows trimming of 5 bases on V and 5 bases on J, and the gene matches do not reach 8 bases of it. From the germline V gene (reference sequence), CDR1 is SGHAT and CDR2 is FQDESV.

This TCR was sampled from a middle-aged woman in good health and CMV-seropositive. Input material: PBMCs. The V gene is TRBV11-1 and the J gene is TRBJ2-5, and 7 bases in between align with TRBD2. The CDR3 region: CASSLGGGKETQYF. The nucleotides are TGTGCCAGCAGCCTGGGGGGGGGTAAGGAGACCCAGTACTTC.